The 5 T cell receptor beta chains presented below share a single source sample, sequenced in a study of beta chain features in type 1 diabetes. Expressed TCRB transcripts were sequenced because the entire RNA isolate underwent reverse transcription. TCRdb's copy holds only in-frame clones and misses some; the assay was immunoSEQ multiplex PCR. Altogether approximately 330,000 clones are present, 11% being singletons, with the ten largest covering roughly 0.014%. Sequencing used naive CD4+ T cells from blood. The receptor set was obtained from a woman aged 25-40 years in good health.

V and J are TRBV10-3 and TRBJ2-5; 9 bases fit TRBD2. Germline-derived CDR1 and CDR2 are ENHRY and SYGVKD. V lost 9 bases to trimming and J lost 1 base; unmatched junction nucleotides: 9. The CDR3 spans 15 residues. Here the CDR3 reads CAIGSGSGRQETQYF. As DNA, the CDR3 is TGTGCCATAGGTAGCGGGAGCGGGCGCCAAGAGACCCAGTACTTC.

The genes are TRBV5-1 and TRBJ2-5; D is possibly TRBD1 (6 bases). V dropped 0 bases and J dropped 3 bases, with 9 bases sitting between them. CDR1 and CDR2 (germline): SGHRS, YFSETQ. CDR3 length equals 14 residues. Here the CDR3 DNA reads TGCGCCAGCAGCTTGGGGGGGCAAGAAGAGACCCAGTACTTC. Translating it yields CASSLGGQEETQYF.

In its sample, this clone was seen a few times. The chain uses TRBV25-1 and TRBJ2-7, with TRBD2 matching 7 bases. Losses at the gene ends were 6 bases for V and 5 bases for J; bases not matched to a gene: 10. CDR3 length equals 14 residues. Per germline, CDR1 MGHDK and CDR2 SYGVNS. DNA for the CDR3: TGTGCCAGCAGCCCTGGCGGGAGCCTAGACGAGCAGTACTTC. This codes for CASSPGGSLDEQYF.

The genes are TRBV7-3 and TRBJ1-1; a weak D match, TRBD1 (5 bases). This CDR3 contains 13 residues. Trimming pared 8 bases from V and 3 bases from J, leaving 13 bases between. CDR1 SGHTA and CDR2 FQGTGA come from the germline V gene. This CDR3 is CASGRQTDTEAFF. CDR3 nucleotides: TGTGCCAGCGGCCGACAGACGGACACTGAAGCTTTCTTT.

The chain employs TRBV2 and TRBJ1-4, with D perhaps matching TRBD1 (6 bases). This CDR3 is 14 amino acids long. CDR1 and CDR2 (germline): SNHLY, FYNNEI. Trimming took off 6 bases at V and 5 bases at J, with 13 bases between the two ends. CDR3 in amino acids: CASRTGTPNEKLFF. CDR3 bases: TGTGCCAGCAGGACCGGGACACCCAATGAAAAACTGTTTTTT. The full variable domain, rest sourced from reference TRBV2 and TRBJ1-4, is EPEVTQTPSHQVTQMGQEVILRCVPISNHLYFYWYRQILGQKVEFLVSFYNNEISEKSEIFDDQFSVERPDGSNFTLKIRSTKLEDSAMYFCASRTGTPNEKLFFGSGTQLSVL.